The next 24 T cell receptor beta chains were all read from a single sample in a study of CD8 T cells in Susac syndrome. Roughly 0.45 to 1 ug RNA was reverse transcribed with random hexamers. Each CDR3 protein is one row after TCRdb ran MiXCR on the immunoSEQ multiplex PCR reads. The sample contains fewer than 200,000 distinct CDR3 sequences, about 93% of which appear only once. Sequenced material: CD4+ T cells from PBMCs. These receptors were taken from a human donor in good health.

This chain uses TRBV4-1 with TRBJ2-5, with D possibly being TRBD2 (6 bases). The CDR3 has 16 amino acids. The germline CDR1 and CDR2 sequences are MGHRA and YSYEKL. V was shortened by 3 bases and J by 1 base, with 15 bases between the two germline ends. The CDR3 loop is CASSHLGRGSQETQYF. The CDR3 DNA is TGCGCCAGCAGCCACCTCGGGCGGGGATCCCAAGAGACCCAGTACTTC.

The chain joins TRBV20-1 to TRBJ2-1, with D perhaps assigned TRBD1 or TRBD2 (6 bases each). The CDR3 runs 12 residues. V dropped 4 bases and J dropped 6 bases, with 10 bases sitting between them. CDR1 DFQATT and CDR2 SNEGSKA come from the germline V gene (reference sequence). CDR3 sequence: CSAKRGANEQFF. In DNA form, the CDR3 reads TGCAGTGCTAAAAGGGGGGCCAATGAGCAGTTCTTC.

The CDR3 region is CASSLPGLEKLFF. DNA of the CDR3: TGTGCCAGCAGTTTGCCCGGTCTTGAAAAACTGTTTTTT. The chain carries TRBV28 and TRBJ1-4, with D uncertain. The CDR3 has 13 amino acids. Trimming took off 3 bases at V and 7 bases at J, with 9 bases between the two ends. Looked up from germline, CDR1 is MDHEN and CDR2 is SYDVKM.

V gene TRBV4-1 combines with J gene TRBJ1-1; 9 bases agree with TRBD1. Germline V lookup: CDR1 MGHRA, CDR2 YSYEKL. The CDR3 sequence is 16 residues long. V lost 3 bases, J lost 3 bases, and 8 bases stayed unmatched. For the CDR3, the DNA is TGCGCCAGCAGCCAGGGTTCCGGGACAGGGTACACTGAAGCTTTCTTT. This translates into CASSQGSGTGYTEAFF.

This clonotype is a singleton in its sample. This chain links TRBV5-1 with TRBJ1-1; possibly TRBD1 for D (6 bases). CDR3 length equals 15 residues. V lost 4 bases and J 2 bases, leaving 15 bases between the germline ends. The germline CDR1 and CDR2 sequences are SGHRS and YFSETQ. CDR3 DNA: TGCGCCAGCAGCCTAACCGGACAGTTTAACACTGAAGCTTTCTTT. It is translated as CASSLTGQFNTEAFF.

The chain has TRBV29-1 and TRBJ1-2; D remains ambiguous. With 1 base removed from V and 8 bases from J, the gap between germline ends came to 11 bases. Germline V gene lookup returns CDR1 SQVTM and CDR2 ANQGSEA. The CDR3 sequence is 12 residues long. DNA for the CDR3: TGCAGCGTTGAAGGGCGGGCACACGGCTACACCTTC. It specifies CSVEGRAHGYTF.

This sequence joins TRBV30 and TRBJ1-5, with D perhaps matching TRBD1 (5 bases). Trimming stripped 5 bases from V and 6 bases from J, with 17 bases between. Germline CDR1 reads GTSNPN; CDR2 reads SVGIG (reference sequence). The CDR3 sequence is 14 residues long. CDR3 DNA: TGTGCCTGGGTTCCTTTCCCTACAGGTCAGCCCCAGCATTTT. It codes for CAWVPFPTGQPQHF.

The chain recombines TRBV20-1 with TRBJ1-5, with no clear D. The germline gives CDR1 DFQATT, CDR2 SNEGSKA (reference sequence). V dropped 2 bases and J dropped 4 bases, with 6 bases sitting between them. This CDR3 has 12 residues. CDR3 coding DNA: TGCAGTGCTAGATCGGGGAATCAGCCCCAGCATTTT. It translates to CSARSGNQPQHF.

V and J are TRBV28 and TRBJ1-2; 8 bases align to TRBD1. CDR1 MDHEN and CDR2 SYDVKM come from the germline V gene. This CDR3 region has 12 residues. J was trimmed by 8 bases and V by 5 bases; bases with no gene match: 4. The CDR3 bases are TGTGCCAGCAGTCGGACAGGGTTGGGCTACACCTTC. This sequence encodes CASSRTGLGYTF.

The rearrangement links TRBV6-6 to TRBJ2-3; D unclear. V lost 9 bases and J lost 8, with 6 bases in between. The germline CDR1 and CDR2 sequences are MNHNY and SVGAGI (reference sequence). CDR3 size: 9 residues. The CDR3 DNA sequence: TGTGCCAGTGGTGGTACGCAGTATTTT. Its translation is CASGGTQYF.

The chain links TRBV6-1 to TRBJ1-5; D may be TRBD1 (5 bases). This CDR3 contains 16 residues. Germline lookup yields CDR1 MNHNS and CDR2 SASEGT. The V end lost 0 bases, the J end lost 1 base, and 10 bases lay between the germline ends. The CDR3 reads CASSEAGGPSNQPQHF. In DNA, the CDR3 is TGTGCCAGCAGTGAAGCGGGGGGACCAAGCAATCAGCCCCAGCATTTT.

The CDR3 loop is CATRPGESSYEQYV. The CDR3 bases are TGTGCCACCCGACCGGGAGAAAGCTCCTACGAGCAGTACGTC. The chain is built from TRBV21-1 and TRBJ2-7; the table's D call TRBD1 went unverified against the DNA. TRBV21-1 is flagged as a pseudogene. The CDR3 covers 14 residues.

The chain carries TRBV7-2 and TRBJ2-5; D could derive from TRBD1 or TRBD2 (6 bases each). CDR1 and CDR2 from the germline V gene are SGHTA and FQGNSA. V was trimmed by 1 base and J by 7 bases, leaving 13 bases between them. CDR3 length equals 14 residues. The CDR3 DNA reads TGTGCCAGCAGCTTAGAAGTGTGGGGGGCGACCCAGTACTTC. Its translation: CASSLEVWGATQYF.

This clonotype was observed once. The genes are TRBV5-1 and TRBJ2-2, with D maybe TRBD2 (6 bases). This CDR3 region has 15 residues. The V end lost 1 base, the J end lost 5 bases, and 12 bases lay between the germline ends. From germline, CDR1 is SGHRS and CDR2 YFSETQ. CDR3 in DNA: TGCGCCAGCAGCTTGTTATCAGGGAGGACCGGGGAGCTGTTTTTT. Translating gives CASSLLSGRTGELFF.

The V gene is TRBV11-3, the J gene TRBJ2-2; no firm D call. The CDR3 consists of 15 residues. V was clipped by 1 base and J by 0 bases, with 6 bases between them. Germline V gives CDR1 SGHNT, CDR2 YENEEA. The CDR3 sequence: CASSLGSANTGELFF. CDR3 in DNA: TGTGCCAGCAGCTTAGGCAGCGCGAACACCGGGGAGCTGTTTTTT.

The chain is built from TRBV4-3 and TRBJ2-4, with D perhaps being TRBD1 or TRBD2 (7 bases each). This CDR3 is 16 amino acids long. Germline V gene data show CDR1 as LGHNA and CDR2 as YSLEER. V was shortened by 2 bases and J by 6 bases, with 17 bases between the two germline ends. The CDR3 sequence: CASSQKAGGALNIQYF. The CDR3 coding sequence is TGCGCCAGCAGCCAAAAGGCAGGGGGGGCCTTAAACATTCAGTACTTC.

This clonotype was seen only once. The chain couples TRBV30 to TRBJ1-1, with 10 positions matching TRBD1. Germline V CDR1 and CDR2: GTSNPN, SVGIG (reference sequence). After removal of 0 bases from V and 4 bases from J, the junction contained 5 bases not matched to a gene. CDR3 length equals 15 residues. Here the CDR3 DNA reads TGTGCCTGGAGTGTTGGACAGGGGGTCGTCACTGAAGCTTTCTTT. Its protein is CAWSVGQGVVTEAFF.

V gene TRBV12-3 or TRBV12-4 combines with J gene TRBJ2-1; 7 bases align to TRBD2. Trimming took 6 bases from V and 7 from J; bases not matched to a gene: 12. The CDR3 runs to 15 residues. The DNA of the CDR3 is TGTGCCAGCAGCCCCCCAGGGCGGGGGAAAAATGAGCAGTTCTTC. Protein sequence: CASSPPGRGKNEQFF.

This chain joins TRBV6-5 and TRBJ1-3, with 8 nucleotides matching TRBD1. The germline gives CDR1 MNHEY, CDR2 SVGAGI. The CDR3 loop spans 17 amino acids. The ends lost 0 bases at V and 3 bases at J; junction bases unmatched: 7. Here the CDR3 reads CASSYSWNRGGGNTIYF. The CDR3 nucleotides read TGTGCCAGCAGTTACTCGTGGAACAGGGGGGGTGGAAACACCATATATTTT.

This sequence joins TRBV19 and TRBJ1-1, with D hard to call. Per germline, CDR1 LNHDA and CDR2 SQIVND (reference sequence). The length of the CDR3 is 13 residues. The germline V and J ends were trimmed by 7 bases and 0 bases, with 9 bases remaining between them. CDR3 sequence: CASTPLMNTEAFF. In nucleotides, the CDR3 is TGTGCCAGTACTCCGCTTATGAACACTGAAGCTTTCTTT.

V is TRBV28 and J is TRBJ2-7; TRBD1 agrees at 7 bases. CDR1 MDHEN and CDR2 SYDVKM come from the germline V gene. The CDR3 has 14 amino acids. Germline trimming cut 2 bases from V and 5 bases from J; bases unmatched to any gene: 6. Here the CDR3 DNA reads TGTGCCAGCAGTTTAGACAGGGTCCGGAACGAGCAGTACGTC. It is translated as CASSLDRVRNEQYV.

The V gene is TRBV6-1, the J gene TRBJ2-5; D remains ambiguous. There are 14 residues in the CDR3. The germline V gene has CDR1 MNHNS and CDR2 SASEGT. With 3 bases removed from V and 4 bases from J, the gap between germline ends came to 12 bases. CDR3 residues: CASSERWRGETQYF. The CDR3, as DNA: TGTGCCAGCAGTGAGCGATGGCGAGGAGAGACCCAGTACTTC.

The chain has TRBV20-1 and TRBJ2-2; a possible D gene is TRBD1 (6 bases). The CDR3 is made up of 13 amino acids. The V gene lost 4 bases and the J gene lost 4 bases, with 10 bases spanning the gap. CDR1 and CDR2 from the germline V gene are DFQATT and SNEGSKA (reference sequence). CDR3 nucleotides: TGCAGTGCTATCCGGACAGCCACCGGGGAGCTGTTTTTT. Its translation is CSAIRTATGELFF.

The chain joins TRBV28 to TRBJ2-7; 7 bases match TRBD1. CDR1 and CDR2 from the germline V gene are MDHEN and SYDVKM. Trimming at V came to 10 bases and at J to 4 bases, leaving 10 bases not matched to a gene. This CDR3 is built from 13 residues. Written as DNA, the CDR3 is TGTGCCACCAGGACAGGTGGAAAATACGAGCAGTACTTC. The encoded protein is CATRTGGKYEQYF.